Below, 26 T cell receptor beta chains from the same sample are listed, as sequenced in a study of cytomegalovirus exposure and HLA in healthy donors. Both 60 Vbeta primers and 13 Jbeta primers went into the PCR. Profiled with immunoSEQ multiplex PCR; TCRdb holds only in-frame clones, not every one. The table has 150,000 to 200,000 clones, around 90% seen once. Sample: PBMCs. The receptor set was obtained from a woman aged 25 to 45 in good health and CMV-seronegative.

V usage is TRBV13 and J usage is TRBJ2-7; 7 nucleotides agree with TRBD1. The CDR3 runs 14 residues. J gave up 2 bases and V 1 base, and 2 bases lay outside the gene matches. The germline V gene encodes CDR1 PRHDT and CDR2 FYEKMQ (reference sequence). The CDR3 DNA sequence: TGTGCCAGCAGCTTAGCGGGGACAGCCTACGAGCAGTACTTC. Amino acids: CASSLAGTAYEQYF.

The V gene is TRBV6-5, the J gene TRBJ1-5; D ambiguous. Per germline, CDR1 MNHEY and CDR2 SVGAGI. The CDR3 is made up of 13 amino acids. V lost 5 bases, J lost 0 bases, and 5 bases lay in between. CDR3 region: CASSESSNQPQHF. The DNA for the CDR3 is TGTGCCAGCAGTGAGAGTAGCAATCAGCCCCAGCATTTT.

This clone has just one count. This rearrangement joins TRBV30 to TRBJ1-2; no definite D call. The CDR3 is 12 residues long. The V gene's germline CDR1 is GTSNPN and CDR2 SVGIG (reference sequence). Trimming took 4 bases from V and 8 from J, leaving 14 bases between them. CDR3 protein: CAWTGNPGGYTF. The CDR3, as DNA: TGTGCCTGGACCGGGAACCCCGGGGGCTACACCTTC. Drawing the rest from reference TRBV30 and TRBJ1-2, the complete variable domain is SQTIHQWPATLVQPVGSPLSLECTVEGTSNPNLYWYRQAAGRGLQLLFYSVGIGQISSEVPQNLSASRPQDRQFILSSKKLLLSDSGFYLCAWTGNPGGYTFGSGTRLTVV.

The chain employs TRBV7-9 and TRBJ1-5; 9 bases fit TRBD1. The ends lost 3 bases at V and 4 bases at J; junction bases unmatched: 4. The germline CDR1 and CDR2 sequences are SEHNR and FQNEAQ (reference sequence). The CDR3 extends over 15 amino acids. CDR3 residues: CASSLGTGLNQPQHF. DNA for the CDR3: TGTGCCAGCAGCTTGGGGACAGGGTTAAATCAGCCCCAGCATTTT.

This clone was recorded only once. The chain has TRBV14 and TRBJ2-2; 7 bases align to TRBD1. Trimming cost V 4 bases and J 3 bases; bases outside gene matches: 8. The CDR3 contains 16 residues. The germline CDR1 and CDR2 sequences are SGHDN and FVKESK. The CDR3 region has the DNA TGTGCCAGCAGCCCCCGACAGGGATGGGACACCGGGGAGCTGTTTTTT. It translates to CASSPRQGWDTGELFF.

This clone has only one observation. CDR3 DNA: TGTGCCAGCAGCCGGGGAGGGGTGGATACGCAGTATTTT. The encoded protein is CASSRGGVDTQYF. V usage is TRBV5-6 and J usage is TRBJ2-3, with 7 bases fitting TRBD2. CDR3 size: 13 residues. The J segment lost 6 bases and the V segment lost 4 bases, leaving 5 bases of the junction unmatched. Looked up from germline, CDR1 is SGHDT and CDR2 is YYEEEE.

The rearrangement links TRBV28 to TRBJ1-4, with 9 bases matching TRBD1. The CDR3 contains 14 residues. With 5 bases clipped from V and 4 bases from J, the junction kept 2 bases outside the gene matches. Per the germline V gene, CDR1 is MDHEN and CDR2 is SYDVKM. The CDR3: CASSLTGGNEKLFF. The CDR3 region has the DNA TGTGCCAGCAGTCTGACAGGGGGTAATGAAAAACTGTTTTTT.

V usage is TRBV7-9 and J usage is TRBJ2-3; the D gene is possibly TRBD1 (6 bases). Germline CDR1 reads SEHNR; CDR2 reads FQNEAQ (reference sequence). The V end lost 6 bases, the J end lost 2 bases, and 9 bases lay between the germline ends. The CDR3 has 13 amino acids. CDR3 sequence: CASSRQVTDTQYF. The CDR3 region has the DNA TGTGCCAGCAGTCGACAGGTCACAGATACGCAGTATTTT.

The chain has TRBV11-2 and TRBJ2-2; perhaps TRBD2 as D (6 bases). The CDR3 is made up of 13 amino acids. Germline V CDR1 and CDR2: SGHAT, FQNNGV. V shed 1 base and J shed 7 bases, with 7 bases lying between them. CDR3 nucleotide sequence: TGTGCCAGCAGCTTAGTGGGGGGCGGGGAGCTGTTTTTT. Its protein is CASSLVGGGELFF.

This chain uses TRBV15 with TRBJ1-2; 9 nucleotides align to TRBD1. Germline loops: CDR1 LNHNV, CDR2 YYDKDF (reference sequence). Trimming cost V 3 bases and J 4 bases; bases outside gene matches: 6. The CDR3 contains 15 residues. CDR3 region: CATSSRTGAVYGYTF. As DNA, the CDR3 is TGTGCCACCAGCAGCCGGACAGGGGCGGTCTATGGCTACACCTTC.

The chain carries TRBV2 and TRBJ2-6, with D perhaps TRBD2 (6 bases). V dropped 2 bases and J dropped 2 bases, with 7 bases sitting between them. Germline CDR1 SNHLY, CDR2 FYNNEI. The CDR3 consists of 15 residues. CDR3 bases: TGTGCCAGCAGTGAATGGAGGGCTGGGGCCAACGTCCTGACTTTC. It translates to CASSEWRAGANVLTF.

This clone was seen a handful of times. The V call is TRBV6-5, the J call TRBJ1-5, with D possibly matching TRBD1 (6 bases). CDR1 and CDR2 (germline): MNHEY, SVGAGI. V was trimmed by 6 bases and J by 4 bases, leaving 16 bases between them. There are 15 residues in the CDR3. The CDR3 nucleotides are TGTGCCAGCAGCCTTACAGGGACCTTTAATCAGCCCCAGCATTTT. Its protein product is CASSLTGTFNQPQHF.

The rearrangement uses TRBV2 and TRBJ2-7; D might be TRBD2 (5 bases). Per the germline V gene, CDR1 is SNHLY and CDR2 is FYNNEI. V was clipped by 9 bases and J by 7 bases, with 16 bases between them. CDR3 size: 12 residues. CDR3 coding DNA: TGTGCCAGTAGAATTGGAGGTTGGGAGCAGTACTTC. This codes for CASRIGGWEQYF.

V usage is TRBV5-1 and J usage is TRBJ1-6, with no clear D. Per germline, CDR1 SGHRS and CDR2 YFSETQ. V lost 0 bases and J lost 4, with 14 bases in between. There are 17 residues in the CDR3. The CDR3 coding sequence is TGCGCCAGCAGCTTGGCCCGACAACCCGAATATAATTCACCCCTCCACTTT. This translates into CASSLARQPEYNSPLHF.

This clone was recorded only once. The genes are TRBV28 and TRBJ2-7, with 16 positions matching TRBD2. With 2 bases clipped from V and 8 bases from J, the junction kept 3 bases outside the gene matches. Germline assignment: CDR1 MDHEN and CDR2 SYDVKM. CDR3 size: 15 residues. In nucleotides, the CDR3 is TGTGCCAGCAGTTTACTGGGACTAGCGGGAGGGAAGCAGTACTTC. Amino acid sequence: CASSLLGLAGGKQYF.

This chain links TRBV25-1 with TRBJ1-1, with 7 bases fitting TRBD1. Germline V gene data show CDR1 as MGHDK and CDR2 as SYGVNS. Trimming removed 3 bases from V and 1 base from J; junction bases left unmatched: 8. The CDR3 is made up of 16 amino acids. CDR3 nucleotides: TGTGCCAGCAGTGACTCACAGGGGATTGGGAACACTGAAGCTTTCTTT. Protein product: CASSDSQGIGNTEAFF.

This chain links TRBV11-3 with TRBJ1-6, with D perhaps matching TRBD1 (5 bases). This CDR3 has 13 amino acids. V was cut by 1 base and J by 8 bases, with 6 bases left in between. The germline V gene has CDR1 SGHNT and CDR2 YENEEA. The CDR3 DNA reads TGTGCCAGCAGCTTAGGGGGGGATTCACCCCTCCACTTT. It specifies CASSLGGDSPLHF.

The chain couples TRBV5-5 to TRBJ2-2, with 7 bases matching TRBD2. Germline CDR1 and CDR2: SGHKS and YYEKEE (reference sequence). V gave up 1 base and J gave up 0 bases; unmatched junction bases: 9. The CDR3 is 18 residues long. The CDR3 region has the DNA TGTGCCAGCAGCTTGTATCTTAGCGGGTACTCGAACACCGGGGAGCTGTTTTTT. It encodes CASSLYLSGYSNTGELFF.

The rearrangement uses TRBV11-3 and TRBJ2-5; 7 nucleotides align to TRBD1. The germline gives CDR1 SGHNT, CDR2 YENEEA. This CDR3 has 15 amino acids. Trimming removed 4 bases from V and 3 bases from J; junction bases left unmatched: 8. The CDR3 DNA sequence: TGTGCCAGCAGCTCCGGGGTCGGGACAGAAGAGACCCAGTACTTC. Amino acid sequence: CASSSGVGTEETQYF.

This clone was detected once. The J gene is TRBJ2-7, the V gene TRBV5-1; 10 bases align to TRBD1. This CDR3 contains 15 residues. Trimming removed 1 base from V and 3 bases from J; junction bases left unmatched: 4. The germline gives CDR1 SGHRS, CDR2 YFSETQ. CDR3 sequence: CASSLPGQGDYEQYF. CDR3 coding DNA: TGCGCCAGCAGCTTGCCTGGACAGGGGGACTACGAGCAGTACTTC.

The chain employs TRBV5-5 and TRBJ2-3; TRBD2 is a possible D gene (7 bases). CDR1 is SGHKS and CDR2 is YYEKEE in the germline V gene (reference sequence). The CDR3 runs to 14 residues. The V gene lost 4 bases and the J gene lost 5 bases, with 14 bases spanning the gap. CDR3 protein: CASSEGGRRDTQYF. In DNA form, the CDR3 reads TGTGCCAGCAGCGAGGGGGGGCGGAGAGATACGCAGTATTTT.

The table lists this clone with a few counts. The chain recombines TRBV4-1 with TRBJ2-1, with 7 positions matching TRBD2. Trimming at V came to 0 bases and at J to 7 bases, leaving 15 bases not matched to a gene. This CDR3 has 18 amino acids. The V gene's germline CDR1 is MGHRA and CDR2 YSYEKL. CDR3 region: CASSQDLGGGPLGNEQFF. The CDR3 nucleotides are TGCGCCAGCAGCCAAGATCTGGGGGGAGGGCCGCTGGGGAATGAGCAGTTCTTC.

The chain has TRBV29-1 and TRBJ2-7, with 8 bases lining up with TRBD2. This CDR3 is built from 13 residues. Germline V gene sequence: CDR1 SQVTM, CDR2 ANQGSEA. V lost 4 bases to trimming and J lost 7 bases; unmatched junction nucleotides: 9. As DNA, the CDR3 is TGCAGCGTTGTTCTGGCGGGGGGTGGGGAGCAGTACTTC. This gives the protein CSVVLAGGGEQYF.

This clone has just one count. V gene TRBV5-1 combines with J gene TRBJ2-7; 16 bases are shared with TRBD2. This CDR3 region has 16 residues. The V gene end was trimmed by 6 bases and the J gene end by 5 bases; junction bases not matched to a gene: 8. Looked up from germline, CDR1 is SGHRS and CDR2 is YFSETQ. The CDR3 region has the DNA TGCGCCAGCAAAACGGGACTAGCGGGGGGGCAGAACGAGCAGTACTTC. Protein product: CASKTGLAGGQNEQYF.

V gene TRBV7-9 combines with J gene TRBJ1-1; tentatively, D is TRBD1 (6 bases). Germline values: CDR1 SEHNR, CDR2 FQNEAQ (reference sequence). The CDR3 extends over 18 amino acids. V dropped 7 bases and J dropped 4 bases, with 28 bases sitting between them. As DNA, the CDR3 is TGTGCCAGCACCCCTAAATCCGGAAACAGGGCTATGAGCACTGAAGCTTTCTTT. Protein: CASTPKSGNRAMSTEAFF.

This clone was seen once. The rearrangement uses TRBV6-6 and TRBJ2-1; TRBD2 matches 11 bases. J was trimmed by 7 bases and V by 5 bases; bases with no gene match: 7. CDR1 and CDR2 (germline): MNHNY, SVGAGI (reference sequence). This CDR3 has 15 residues. The CDR3 nucleotides are TGTGCCAGCAGTCGGATAGCGGGGGGGACGAATGAGCAGTTCTTC. It translates to CASSRIAGGTNEQFF.